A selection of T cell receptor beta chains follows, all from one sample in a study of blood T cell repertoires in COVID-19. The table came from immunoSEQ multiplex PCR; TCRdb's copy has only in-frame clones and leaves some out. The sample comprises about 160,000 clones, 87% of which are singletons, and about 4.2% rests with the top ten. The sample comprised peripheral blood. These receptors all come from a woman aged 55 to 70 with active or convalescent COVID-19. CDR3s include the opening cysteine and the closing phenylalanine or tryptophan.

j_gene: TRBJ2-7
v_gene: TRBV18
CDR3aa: CASSPRGALNYEQYF

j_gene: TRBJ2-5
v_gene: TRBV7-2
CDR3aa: CASSLAPASGGAKTQYF

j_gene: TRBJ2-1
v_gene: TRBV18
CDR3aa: CASSPGQYNEQFF

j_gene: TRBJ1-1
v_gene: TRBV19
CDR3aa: CASSAGTGDYNTEAFF

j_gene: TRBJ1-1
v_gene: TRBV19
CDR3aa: CASSKEGGTEAFF

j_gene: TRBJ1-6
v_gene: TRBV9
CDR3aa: CASSAGLGQYNSPLHF

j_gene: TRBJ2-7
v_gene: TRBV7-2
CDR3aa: CASSSRGGNTYEQYF

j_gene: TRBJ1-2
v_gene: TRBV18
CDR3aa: CASSPPTGDYGYTF

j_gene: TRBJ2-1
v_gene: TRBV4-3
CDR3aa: CASSLDPAGGYNEQFF

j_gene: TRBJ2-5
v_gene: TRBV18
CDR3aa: CASSPSGGAPRETQYF

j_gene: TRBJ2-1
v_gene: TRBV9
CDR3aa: CASSVTGSYNEQFF

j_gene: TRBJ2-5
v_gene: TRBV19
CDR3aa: CASRSGQGLQETQYF

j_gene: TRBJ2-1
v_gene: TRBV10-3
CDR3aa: CAIGGGTYNEQFF

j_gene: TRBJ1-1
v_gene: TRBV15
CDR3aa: CATSRDLWGDNTEAFF

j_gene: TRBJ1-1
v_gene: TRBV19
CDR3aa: CASSTRTGTEAFF

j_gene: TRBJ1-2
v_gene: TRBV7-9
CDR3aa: CASSLAGGPNYGYTF

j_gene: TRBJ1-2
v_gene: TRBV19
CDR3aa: CATYLPPGYTF

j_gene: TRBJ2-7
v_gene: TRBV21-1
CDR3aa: CASSPRVAGGHTSYEQYF

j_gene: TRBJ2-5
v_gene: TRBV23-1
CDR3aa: CASSQAHGTNPQETQYF

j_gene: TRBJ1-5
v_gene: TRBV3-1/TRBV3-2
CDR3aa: CASSHPRDRHSNQPQHF

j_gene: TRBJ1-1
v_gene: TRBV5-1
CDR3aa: CASSSGTGPGTEAFF

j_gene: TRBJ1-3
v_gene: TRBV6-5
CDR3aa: CASRQSTSGNTIYF

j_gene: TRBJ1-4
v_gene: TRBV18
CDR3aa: CASSPKRQGEKLFF

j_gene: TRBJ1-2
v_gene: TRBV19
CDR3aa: CASSRPQGALNYGYTF

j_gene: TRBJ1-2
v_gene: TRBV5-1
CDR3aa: CASSSGQSGGSPGYTF

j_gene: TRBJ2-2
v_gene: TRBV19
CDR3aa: CASSILQGVSGELFF

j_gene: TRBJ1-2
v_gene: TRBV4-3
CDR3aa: CASSQGVQSDGYTF

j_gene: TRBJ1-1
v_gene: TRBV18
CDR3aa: CASSLRQGMENTEAFF

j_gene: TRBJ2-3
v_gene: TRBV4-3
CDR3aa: CASSQDVAGRTDTQYF

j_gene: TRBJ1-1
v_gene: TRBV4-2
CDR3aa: CASSQVTGNTEAFF

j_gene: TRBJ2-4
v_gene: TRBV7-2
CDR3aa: CASKSGSLSIQYF

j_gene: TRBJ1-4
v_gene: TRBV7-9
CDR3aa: CASSLRDSPDEKLFF

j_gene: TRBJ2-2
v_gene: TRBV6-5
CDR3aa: CASSTGFTGELFF

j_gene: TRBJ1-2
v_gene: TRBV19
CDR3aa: CASSANYGGVGYGYTF

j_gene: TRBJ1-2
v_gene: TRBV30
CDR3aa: CACFSVGRGNNYGYTF

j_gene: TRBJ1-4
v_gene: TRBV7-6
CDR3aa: CASSTGQGFEKLFF

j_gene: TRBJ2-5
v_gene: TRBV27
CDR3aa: CASSSMGGVEYF

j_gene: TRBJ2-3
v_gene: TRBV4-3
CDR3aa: CASSPSGVARKDTQYF

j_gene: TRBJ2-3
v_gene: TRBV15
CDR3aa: CATSRVILAGFTDTQYF

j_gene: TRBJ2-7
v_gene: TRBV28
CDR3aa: CASSPTGGSYEQYF

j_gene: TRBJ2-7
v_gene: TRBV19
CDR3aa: CASSSGGGSYEQYF

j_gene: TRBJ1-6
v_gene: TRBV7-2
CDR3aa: CASSFFPRGGLNSPLHF

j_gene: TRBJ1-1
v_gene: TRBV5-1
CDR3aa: CASSWGMTGNTEAFF